This T cell receptor (beta chain) was profiled in a study of T cell responses to AZD1222 COVID-19 vaccine. V lost 5 bases and J lost 2, with 16 bases in between. Looked up from germline, CDR1 is SGHAT and CDR2 is FQNNGV. CDR3 length equals 15 residues. This table comes from immunoSEQ multiplex PCR, and its TCRdb copy is limited to in-frame clones, with some not included. The sample lists 150,000 to 200,000 clones; approximately 87% were seen once. Study conclusions and caveats: Without day 14 samples, only post-peak T cell repertoires were studied. It should be noted that donors were predominantly white British and more often female, and clonal diversity was possibly underestimated. Receipt of two AZD1222 doses was followed by a rise in Spike-specific TCR breadth and depth.

Details on this clone: Its antigen is still unknown.

The material was peripheral blood, obtained on day 0 of MenACWY control vaccination. This chain links TRBV11-2 with TRBJ2-7, with D maybe TRBD1 (6 bases). This clonotype was obtained from an adult in good health. The CDR3 nucleotides are TGTGCCAGCAGCCCTTATGTAGGGGGAACCTACGAGCAGTACTTC. This translates into CASSPYVGGTYEQYF. Full variable domain (rest looked up from reference TRBV11-2 and TRBJ2-7): EAGVAQSPRYKIIEKRQSVAFWCNPISGHATLYWYQQILGQGPKLLIQFQNNGVVDDSQLPKDRFSAERLKGVDSTLKIQPAKLEDSAVYLCASSPYVGGTYEQYFGPGTRLTVT.